The 27 T cell receptor beta chains given below trace back to one sample, sequenced in a study of shared clonotypes between healthy human individuals. It was CD45RO-negative cells, positively selected for CCR7, that made up naive CD8 cells, with terminally differentiated effector memory CD45RA+ cells excluded. Sequenced by immunoSEQ multiplex PCR; TCRdb stores in-frame clones only, minus some. The sample has 760,000 or so clones, roughly 96% seen once. Sequencing was performed on naive CD8+ T cells sorted from blood. The receptors derive from a young man in good health.

V and J are TRBV9 and TRBJ2-7, with 7 bases aligning to TRBD2. V was clipped by 4 bases and J by 2 bases; unmatched bases: 12. The V gene's germline CDR1 is SGDLS and CDR2 YYNGEE. The CDR3 loop spans 16 amino acids. CDR3 protein: CASSPRDYPRPYEQYF. Here the CDR3 DNA reads TGTGCCAGCAGCCCCCGGGACTACCCTAGACCCTACGAGCAGTACTTC.

The chain has TRBV29-1 and TRBJ2-1; possibly TRBD1 or TRBD2 for D (6 bases each). The CDR3 contains 14 residues. The ends were cut back, 4 bases at V and 8 bases at J, with 18 bases in the middle. Germline V gene data show CDR1 as SQVTM and CDR2 as ANQGSEA. The DNA of the CDR3 is TGCAGCGTTGGGACCCCTTGGGGGGCCGATGAGCAGTTCTTC. Translated: CSVGTPWGADEQFF.

The J gene is TRBJ2-2, the V gene TRBV27; D unclear. CDR3 size: 13 residues. Trimming removed 3 bases at V and 6 bases at J, with 8 bases between. Germline V gene sequence: CDR1 MNHEY, CDR2 SMNVEV (reference sequence). CDR3 in DNA: TGTGCCAGCAGTTTTTTTCGTCCCGGGGAGCTGTTTTTT. Its translation is CASSFFRPGELFF.

This chain links TRBV28 with TRBJ2-5, with a tentative D call TRBD1 (7 bases). This CDR3 spans 17 amino acids. Germline V CDR1 and CDR2: MDHEN, SYDVKM. Trimming pared 7 bases from V and 5 bases from J, leaving 26 bases between. The CDR3 DNA reads as TGTGCCAGCACTCGGGCAGGGGGGAAGCAAGTAATGGAGACCCAGTACTTC. Translated, it gives CASTRAGGKQVMETQYF.

The gene calls are TRBV2 and TRBJ1-1; D might be TRBD1 (5 bases). Germline CDR1 reads SNHLY; CDR2 reads FYNNEI. Trimming pared 6 bases from V and 10 bases from J, leaving 9 bases between. The CDR3 length is 10 residues. The CDR3 DNA reads TGTGCCAGCAGCGGGCAGGGAGCTTTCTTT. Protein sequence: CASSGQGAFF.

The V call is TRBV9, the J call TRBJ2-5; D is possibly TRBD2 (5 bases). Trimming cost V 2 bases and J 0 bases, with 11 bases left between them. The CDR3 totals 15 residues. Looked up from germline, CDR1 is SGDLS and CDR2 is YYNGEE. In DNA, the CDR3 is TGTGCCAGCAGCGTGAGGGAGAAGGACCAAGAGACCCAGTACTTC. Encoded protein: CASSVREKDQETQYF.

This clone was counted once. Compared with germline, one end of the junction differs, possibly owing to a read error. The rearrangement links TRBV29-1 to TRBJ2-7, with 9 bases lining up with TRBD1. CDR3 size: 15 residues. Germline lookup yields CDR1 SQVTM and CDR2 ANQGSEA. DNA of the CDR3: TGCAGCGTAGAAGGCCTGGGACAGGGAGAATACGAGCAGTACTTC. This gives the protein CSVEGLGQGEYEQYF.

The CDR3 spells CASLLDKNTEAFF. The CDR3 region has the DNA TGCGCCAGCTTATTAGACAAGAACACTGAAGCTTTCTTT. The rearrangement uses TRBV5-1 and TRBJ1-1, with D uncertain. V dropped 7 bases and J dropped 1 base, with 11 bases sitting between them. Germline V gene sequence: CDR1 SGHRS, CDR2 YFSETQ. The CDR3 is made up of 13 amino acids.

This rearrangement joins TRBV7-2 to TRBJ2-3; perhaps TRBD2 as D (6 bases). This CDR3 region has 16 residues. Germline loops: CDR1 SGHTA, CDR2 FQGNSA. V lost 1 base and J 2 bases, leaving 13 bases between the germline ends. This CDR3 is CASSLGGGSSTDTQYF. The CDR3 region has the DNA TGTGCCAGCAGCTTAGGGGGAGGCTCCTCCACAGATACGCAGTATTTT.

This clone was seen a single time. The gene calls are TRBV4-1 and TRBJ2-7, with D maybe TRBD2 (5 bases). CDR1 is MGHRA and CDR2 is YSYEKL in the germline V gene. This CDR3 contains 14 residues. V dropped 0 bases and J dropped 5 bases, with 11 bases sitting between them. This CDR3 is CASSQETGLDEQYF. CDR3 bases: TGCGCCAGCAGCCAAGAAACGGGGTTGGACGAGCAGTACTTC.

V gene TRBV7-6 combines with J gene TRBJ2-2; TRBD2 matches 9 bases. With 3 bases clipped from V and 5 bases from J, the junction kept 7 bases outside the gene matches. Germline CDR1 is SGHVS and CDR2 is FNYEAQ. CDR3 size: 16 residues. The CDR3 loop is CASSFISGSVTGELFF. The CDR3 region has the DNA TGTGCCAGCAGCTTTATTAGCGGGAGCGTTACCGGGGAGCTGTTTTTT.

This chain links TRBV7-2 with TRBJ2-5; either TRBD1 or TRBD2 may supply D (5 bases each). This CDR3 region has 16 residues. Trimming stripped 5 bases from V and 0 bases from J, with 16 bases between. CDR1 and CDR2 (germline): SGHTA, FQGNSA. As DNA, the CDR3 is TGTGCCAGCAGCCCCTGGGGAGTAGGGGACCAAGAGACCCAGTACTTC. Its translation is CASSPWGVGDQETQYF. Based on the CDR3 plus reference TRBV7-2 and TRBJ2-5, the full variable domain is GAGVSQSPSNKVTEKGKDVELRCDPISGHTALYWYRQSLGQGLEFLIYFQGNSAPDKSGLPSDRFSAERTGGSVSTLTIQRTQQEDSAVYLCASSPWGVGDQETQYFGPGTRLLVL.

This chain uses TRBV2 with TRBJ2-7, with 7 bases that match TRBD2. The CDR3 runs to 18 residues. The trim removed 4 bases at V and 0 bases at J, leaving 15 bases unmatched. CDR1 and CDR2 (germline): SNHLY, FYNNEI. The chain's CDR3 is CASSGGETSSKFSYEQYF. CDR3 nucleotides: TGTGCCAGCAGTGGAGGGGAGACTAGCTCTAAGTTCTCCTACGAGCAGTACTTC. The variable domain in full, with the rest retrieved from reference TRBV2 and TRBJ2-7, is EPEVTQTPSHQVTQMGQEVILRCVPISNHLYFYWYRQILGQKVEFLVSFYNNEISEKSEIFDDQFSVERPDGSNFTLKIRSTKLEDSAMYFCASSGGETSSKFSYEQYFGPGTRLTVT.

For this clone: Other DNA sequences in this sample translate to the same CDR3. This chain uses TRBV18 with TRBJ2-1; D is uncertain. CDR1 and CDR2 from the germline V gene are KGHSH and LQKENI. V was cut by 2 bases and J by 8 bases, with 4 bases left in between. The CDR3 sequence is 11 residues long. For the CDR3, the DNA is TGTGCCAGCTCACCAGGAGATGAGCAGTTCTTC. It codes for CASSPGDEQFF.

The chain is built from TRBV7-2 and TRBJ2-3; 12 positions match TRBD2. V dropped 4 bases and J dropped 2; count of bases not matched to a gene: 7. Germline CDR1 SGHTA, CDR2 FQGNSA. This CDR3 has 17 amino acids. In DNA, the CDR3 is TGTGCCAGCAGCTCGACCTGGACTAGCGGGAACACAGATACGCAGTATTTT. Translated, it gives CASSSTWTSGNTDTQYF.

The chain is built from TRBV27 and TRBJ2-7; D unresolved. The germline V gene encodes CDR1 MNHEY and CDR2 SMNVEV (reference sequence). This CDR3 contains 13 residues. Trimming pared 4 bases from V and 0 bases from J, leaving 7 bases between. The DNA of the CDR3 is TGTGCCAGCAGTTCCCTCCGCTCCTACGAGCAGTACTTC. Amino acid sequence: CASSSLRSYEQYF.

The rearrangement links TRBV11-2 to TRBJ2-1; 7 bases match TRBD1. Germline values: CDR1 SGHAT, CDR2 FQNNGV. J lost 7 bases, V lost 5 bases, and 2 bases had no gene match. The length of the CDR3 is 12 residues. The CDR3 region has the DNA TGTGCCAGCAGCGGCAGGGGGAATGAGCAGTTCTTC. It translates to CASSGRGNEQFF.

The chain joins TRBV5-5 to TRBJ2-1; D remains ambiguous. The CDR3 is made up of 13 amino acids. Trimming took 6 bases from V and 0 from J, leaving 7 bases between them. Germline loops: CDR1 SGHKS, CDR2 YYEKEE (reference sequence). The CDR3: CASTYSSYNEQFF. The CDR3 DNA sequence: TGTGCCAGCACGTATAGCTCCTACAATGAGCAGTTCTTC.

The chain combines TRBV5-4 with TRBJ2-2; no firm D call. The CDR3 is 13 residues long. CDR1 SGHNT and CDR2 YYREEE come from the germline V gene (reference sequence). V was pared by 2 bases and J by 5 bases, with 7 bases between. As DNA, the CDR3 is TGTGCCAGCAGCTTAACCGGGACCGGGGAGCTGTTTTTT. Protein product: CASSLTGTGELFF.

V gene TRBV4-1 combines with J gene TRBJ1-1; D perhaps matches TRBD1 (6 bases). V lost 0 bases and J 6 bases, leaving 11 bases between the germline ends. Germline V gives CDR1 MGHRA, CDR2 YSYEKL. The CDR3 is 14 residues long. The CDR3 loop is CASSQETGAPEAFF. CDR3 bases: TGCGCCAGCAGCCAAGAAACGGGGGCGCCTGAAGCTTTCTTT.

J is TRBJ2-6 and V is TRBV9, with a tentative D call TRBD1 (5 bases). Germline lookup yields CDR1 SGDLS and CDR2 YYNGEE. The CDR3 loop spans 16 amino acids. Trimming stripped 0 bases from V and 2 bases from J, with 9 bases between. CDR3 DNA sequence: TGTGCCAGCAGCGTAGGTATCAGGGCTGGGGCCAACGTCCTGACTTTC. Its protein product is CASSVGIRAGANVLTF.

This chain uses TRBV2 with TRBJ2-3; D is unclear. V shed 2 bases and J shed 3 bases, with 15 bases lying between them. CDR3 length: 16 amino acids. From germline, CDR1 is SNHLY and CDR2 FYNNEI. This CDR3 reads CASSELQATATDTQYF. In DNA form, the CDR3 reads TGTGCCAGCAGTGAACTTCAGGCGACGGCGACAGATACGCAGTATTTT.

A note on this clone: Other nucleotide sequences from this sample produce the same CDR3. V usage is TRBV6-4 and J usage is TRBJ1-2, with D perhaps matching TRBD1 (6 bases). The CDR3 consists of 15 residues. V was cut by 5 bases and J by 0 bases, with 13 bases left in between. Per the germline V gene, CDR1 is MRHNA and CDR2 is SNTAGT. CDR3 in DNA: TGTGCCAGCAGTCCCGCCGGGGGCACTAACTATGGCTACACCTTC. Its protein product is CASSPAGGTNYGYTF.

Notes on this clone: The germline gene is not matched at one end of the junction; a read error may be the cause. The chain is built from TRBV7-2 and TRBJ2-7; the D gene is possibly TRBD2 (5 bases). This CDR3 is built from 11 residues. The germline gives CDR1 SGHTA, CDR2 FQGNSA. The CDR3 bases are TGTGCCAGCAGCTTAGGACGGGATATGGTCTTC. Its protein is CASSLGRDMVF.

V gene TRBV28 combines with J gene TRBJ1-4; 7 nucleotides agree with TRBD1. Germline CDR1 reads MDHEN; CDR2 reads SYDVKM. Trimming took 1 base from V and 4 from J; bases not matched to a gene: 6. The CDR3 contains 16 residues. The CDR3: CASSLSFGQVNEKLFF. The CDR3 nucleotides are TGTGCCAGCAGTTTATCATTCGGACAGGTTAATGAAAAACTGTTTTTT.

Only a few counts were recorded for this clone. This chain connects TRBV27 to TRBJ2-7; 8 nucleotides align to TRBD2. CDR3 length: 15 amino acids. Germline assignment: CDR1 MNHEY and CDR2 SMNVEV (reference sequence). Trimming removed 5 bases from V and 2 bases from J; junction bases left unmatched: 8. The CDR3 bases are TGTGCCAGCAGTCCCACCGGGACTAGTGCCTACGAGCAGTACTTC. Its protein is CASSPTGTSAYEQYF.

J is TRBJ2-2 and V is TRBV7-2; TRBD2 might be the D (6 bases). CDR3 length: 15 amino acids. V was cut by 1 base and J by 5 bases, with 11 bases left in between. Germline V lookup: CDR1 SGHTA, CDR2 FQGNSA. The CDR3 loop reads CASSLVGGWTGELFF. The CDR3 DNA follows: TGTGCCAGCAGCTTAGTGGGAGGTTGGACCGGGGAGCTGTTTTTT.